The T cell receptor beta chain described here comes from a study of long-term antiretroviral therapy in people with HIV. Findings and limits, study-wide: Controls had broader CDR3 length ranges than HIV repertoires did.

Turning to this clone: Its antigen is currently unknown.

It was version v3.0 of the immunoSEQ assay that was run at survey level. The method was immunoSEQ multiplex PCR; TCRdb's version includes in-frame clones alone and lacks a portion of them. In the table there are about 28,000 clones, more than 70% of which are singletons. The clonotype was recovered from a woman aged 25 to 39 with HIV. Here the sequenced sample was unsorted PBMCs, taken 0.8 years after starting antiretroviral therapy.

The CDR3 sequence is CASSVVLGPSGSFF. Written as DNA, the CDR3 is TGTGCCAGCAGCGTAGTTCTGGGACCCTCGGGGTCTTTCTTT. The V call is TRBV9, the J call TRBJ1-1; TRBD1 might be the D (5 bases). The germline CDR1 and CDR2 sequences are SGDLS and YYNGEE. V was trimmed by 0 bases and J by 12 bases, leaving 18 bases between them. This CDR3 contains 14 residues.